What follows are 26 T cell receptor beta chains derived from one specimen sequenced in a study of beta chain features in type 1 diabetes. Study-wide results and caveats: Moderately but significantly shorter TCRB CDR3s were found in Type 1 diabetes patients in all four CD4+ subsets.

All of the isolated RNA was reverse transcribed, so expressed TCRB transcripts were sequenced. Using immunoSEQ multiplex PCR, the repertoire was profiled, and TCRdb retains in-frame clones only, with some absent. The data contain 600,000 or so clones, more than 12% of them singletons. No antigen has been identified for these receptors. Material for sequencing was naive CD4+ T cells from blood. Source of these receptors: a young man with type 1 diabetes.

Turning to this clone: The same CDR3 arises from other DNA sequences in this sample as well. The chain links TRBV5-1 to TRBJ2-3; D is uncertain. The V gene lost 0 bases and the J gene lost 4 bases, with 3 bases spanning the gap. The germline V gene encodes CDR1 SGHRS and CDR2 YFSETQ. The CDR3 is 12 amino acids. CDR3 sequence: CASSLESDTQYF. DNA for the CDR3: TGCGCCAGCAGCTTGGAATCAGATACGCAGTATTTT.

This clone has only a few counts. The chain employs TRBV29-1 and TRBJ1-1; D ambiguous. Germline lookup yields CDR1 SQVTM and CDR2 ANQGSEA. V lost 0 bases, J lost 7 bases, and 12 bases lay in between. The CDR3 extends over 13 amino acids. CDR3 in amino acids: CSVEDGPNVEAFF. As DNA, the CDR3 is TGCAGCGTTGAAGATGGTCCGAACGTTGAAGCTTTCTTT.

As regards this clone: Other DNA variants within this sample encode the same CDR3. The chain couples TRBV30 to TRBJ1-2; D is undetermined. CDR3 size: 8 residues. The germline CDR1 and CDR2 sequences are GTSNPN and SVGIG (reference sequence). For the CDR3, the DNA is TGTGCTTGGGATGGCTACACCTTC. Translated: CAWDGYTF.

This chain links TRBV18 with TRBJ1-1, with 8 bases identical to TRBD1. CDR3 length: 15 residues. V lost 3 bases to trimming and J lost 2 bases; unmatched junction nucleotides: 5. Germline V CDR1 and CDR2: KGHSH, LQKENI. The CDR3 sequence: CASSPFGTGNTEAFF. The CDR3 region has the DNA TGTGCCAGCTCACCTTTCGGGACAGGAAACACTGAAGCTTTCTTT.

This clone was observed a handful of times. This chain links TRBV19 with TRBJ2-6; weak D call: TRBD1 (5 bases). The V gene lost 5 bases and the J gene lost 4 bases, with 9 bases spanning the gap. CDR1 and CDR2 (germline): LNHDA, SQIVND (reference sequence). The CDR3 has 14 residues. CDR3 region: CASSEGAGANVLTF. The DNA of the CDR3 is TGTGCCAGTAGTGAAGGGGCCGGGGCCAACGTCCTGACTTTC.

Here the CDR3 reads CASRLAREAFF. In DNA, the CDR3 is TGCGCCAGCAGACTGGCCCGCGAAGCTTTCTTT. The rearrangement joins TRBV5-1 to TRBJ1-1; no firm D call. Per the germline V gene, CDR1 is SGHRS and CDR2 is YFSETQ. V dropped 5 bases and J dropped 8 bases, with 10 bases sitting between them. The CDR3 totals 11 residues.

Notes on this clone: The sample carries other DNA sequences with the same CDR3. V is TRBV7-9 and J is TRBJ2-1; D is unclear. Trimming left V 0 bases short and J 0 bases short, with 6 bases between. The CDR3 is 15 amino acids. Germline V gene data show CDR1 as SEHNR and CDR2 as FQNEAQ (reference sequence). CDR3 loop: CASSLAVSSYNEQFF. The CDR3 nucleotides are TGTGCCAGCAGCTTAGCAGTGAGCTCCTACAATGAGCAGTTCTTC. Together with reference TRBV7-9 and TRBJ2-1, the CDR3 gives the full variable domain: DTGVSQNPRHKITKRGQNVTFRCDPISEHNRLYWYRQTLGQGPEFLTYFQNEAQLEKSRLLSDRFSAERPKGSFSTLEIQRTEQGDSAMYLCASSLAVSSYNEQFFGPGTRLTVL.

In its sample, this clone was seen a few times. This chain uses TRBV7-3 with TRBJ2-1; D is perhaps TRBD1 (6 bases). Trimming removed 2 bases at V and 1 base at J, with 9 bases between. CDR1 and CDR2 (germline): SGHTA, FQGTGA. The CDR3 runs to 15 residues. CDR3 bases: TGTGCCAGCAGCTTAGGACAGAATTCCTACAATGAGCAGTTCTTC. Translation gives CASSLGQNSYNEQFF. The whole variable domain, remainder taken from reference TRBV7-3 and TRBJ2-1, is GAGVSQTPSNKVTEKGKYVELRCDPISGHTALYWYRQSLGQGPEFLIYFQGTGAADDSGLPNDRFFAVRPEGSVSTLKIQRTERGDSAVYLCASSLGQNSYNEQFFGPGTRLTVL.

This clone was counted between two and nine times. The chain couples TRBV7-2 to TRBJ2-7; D might be TRBD1 (6 bases). The CDR3 length is 15 residues. Germline values: CDR1 SGHTA, CDR2 FQGNSA. V gave up 5 bases and J gave up 3 bases, with 17 bases separating them. CDR3 amino acids: CASSQLGTPNYEQYF. DNA for the CDR3: TGTGCCAGCAGCCAACTCGGGACACCGAACTACGAGCAGTACTTC.

This sequence joins TRBV28 and TRBJ2-7; D may be TRBD1 (6 bases). The CDR3 is 14 residues long. Trimming left V 4 bases short and J 4 bases short, with 14 bases between. The germline V gene encodes CDR1 MDHEN and CDR2 SYDVKM. CDR3 nucleotide sequence: TGTGCCAGCAGTTATGGTGGGACAACATACGAGCAGTACTTC. This sequence encodes CASSYGGTTYEQYF.

This clone has a handful of counts. The chain has TRBV14 and TRBJ2-1; the D gene is possibly TRBD1 (5 bases). The V and J ends lost 4 bases and 8 bases respectively, with 18 bases between them. The CDR3 loop spans 15 amino acids. Germline V gene sequence: CDR1 SGHDN, CDR2 FVKESK. As DNA, the CDR3 is TGTGCCAGCAGCCCCCTAGACAGACCACGGGATGAGCAGTTCTTC. Translating gives CASSPLDRPRDEQFF.

This clone was seen a few times. The rearrangement links TRBV4-2 to TRBJ1-1, with 7 bases that match TRBD1. This CDR3 contains 18 residues. CDR1 is LGHNA and CDR2 is YNFKEQ in the germline V gene. With V trimmed by 0 bases and J by 1 base, 11 bases remained unmatched. The CDR3 reads CASSQESIRTGKNTEAFF. The CDR3 DNA follows: TGTGCCAGCAGCCAAGAAAGTATCCGGACAGGTAAGAACACTGAAGCTTTCTTT.

The genes are TRBV28 and TRBJ1-2; 7 positions match TRBD1. The CDR3 is 15 residues long. Germline V gives CDR1 MDHEN, CDR2 SYDVKM. V shed 4 bases and J 4 bases; nucleotides not matched to a gene: 9. This chain's CDR3 is CASSSGQEKFYGYTF. Written as DNA, the CDR3 is TGTGCCAGCAGTTCCGGACAGGAGAAATTCTATGGCTACACCTTC.

This clone was found a few times. The same CDR3 arises from other DNA sequences in this sample as well. Here the CDR3 reads CASSLRSETQYF. Written as DNA, the CDR3 is TGTGCCAGCAGCTTAAGGTCGGAGACCCAGTACTTC. The chain recombines TRBV7-9 with TRBJ2-5; D remains unclear. Germline-derived CDR1 and CDR2 are SEHNR and FQNEAQ (reference sequence). V lost 2 bases and J 5 bases, leaving 6 bases between the germline ends. The CDR3 covers 12 residues.

This clone has more than one count but fewer than ten. The rearrangement links TRBV9 to TRBJ2-2; the match to TRBD1 covers 9 bases. The CDR3 consists of 18 residues. Germline CDR1 reads SGDLS; CDR2 reads YYNGEE. J lost 5 bases, V lost 2 bases, and 13 bases had no gene match. The CDR3 loop reads CASSVGQGPPRGTGELFF. CDR3 sequence (DNA): TGTGCCAGCAGCGTCGGACAGGGGCCGCCCCGGGGAACCGGGGAGCTGTTTTTT.

This clone appeared a few times. Other nucleotide sequences in the sample specify the same CDR3. The genes are TRBV28 and TRBJ2-7, with 8 bases matching TRBD1. In germline, CDR1 is MDHEN, CDR2 SYDVKM. V was clipped by 5 bases and J by 4 bases; unmatched bases: 4. The CDR3 contains 13 residues. As DNA, the CDR3 is TGTGCCAGCAGTGGGACAGGCCCATACGAGCAGTACTTC. It yields the protein CASSGTGPYEQYF.

This clone was seen only a few times. CDR3 loop: CAWSVGGRGYQPQHF. In DNA, the CDR3 is TGTGCCTGGAGTGTAGGGGGCAGGGGGTACCAGCCCCAGCATTTT. V usage is TRBV30 and J usage is TRBJ1-5, with TRBD1 matching over 7 bases. V dropped 0 bases and J dropped 7; count of bases not matched to a gene: 9. The CDR3 length is 15 residues. Germline V CDR1 and CDR2: GTSNPN, SVGIG (reference sequence).

This clone turned up a few times. The chain couples TRBV7-2 to TRBJ1-2; TRBD1 agrees at 8 bases. The CDR3 is 13 amino acids. In germline, CDR1 is SGHTA, CDR2 FQGNSA. V trimming: 3 bases; J trimming: 7 bases; junction bases outside the gene matches: 4. CDR3 amino acids: CASSFQGAGGYTF. The CDR3 DNA follows: TGTGCCAGCAGCTTTCAGGGGGCGGGTGGCTACACCTTC.

The chain has TRBV10-3 and TRBJ2-1, with TRBD2 as a possible D gene (6 bases). The CDR3 is 13 residues long. The germline V gene encodes CDR1 ENHRY and CDR2 SYGVKD. V was shortened by 11 bases and J by 0 bases, with 11 bases between the two germline ends. The CDR3 spells CAAGRSSYNEQFF. The CDR3 DNA follows: TGTGCCGCGGGGAGAAGCTCCTACAATGAGCAGTTCTTC.

This clone showed up just a few times. The chain has TRBV15 and TRBJ2-7, with no clear D. V was shortened by 0 bases and J by 0 bases, with 9 bases between the two germline ends. The CDR3 is 15 amino acids. Looked up from germline, CDR1 is LNHNV and CDR2 is YYDKDF (reference sequence). The CDR3 nucleotides are TGTGCCACCAGCAGAGATCGCCTCCTCTCCTACGAGCAGTACTTC. It is translated as CATSRDRLLSYEQYF. Full variable domain (missing parts from reference TRBV15 and TRBJ2-7): DAMVIQNPRYQVTQFGKPVTLSCSQTLNHNVMYWYQQKSSQAPKLLFHYYDKDFNNEADTPDNFQSRRPNTSFCFLDIRSPGLGDTAMYLCATSRDRLLSYEQYFGPGTRLTVT.

Comments on this clone: The sample carries other DNA sequences with the same CDR3. The chain has TRBV30 and TRBJ1-5; D ambiguous. Trimming left V 0 bases short and J 4 bases short, with 7 bases between. The germline V gene encodes CDR1 GTSNPN and CDR2 SVGIG (reference sequence). The CDR3 contains 13 residues. This chain's CDR3 is CAWSVLLNQPQHF. CDR3 coding DNA: TGTGCCTGGAGTGTACTTTTGAATCAGCCCCAGCATTTT.

The V gene is TRBV18, the J gene TRBJ1-6; D call uncertain. The CDR3 is 16 residues long. V was clipped by 2 bases and J by 11 bases, with 19 bases between them. The germline V gene has CDR1 KGHSH and CDR2 LQKENI. CDR3 in DNA: TGTGCCAGCTCACCATCGGTAACCGTTCGAAGTACACCCCTCCACTTT. It specifies CASSPSVTVRSTPLHF.

The chain uses TRBV30 and TRBJ2-3, with D possibly being TRBD1 or TRBD2 (6 bases each). V lost 0 bases to trimming and J lost 3 bases, with 10 bases between them. The CDR3 is made up of 14 amino acids. CDR1 and CDR2 from the germline V gene are GTSNPN and SVGIG (reference sequence). The CDR3 loop is CAWSVGGVTDTQYF. DNA of the CDR3: TGTGCCTGGAGTGTGGGGGGCGTAACAGATACGCAGTATTTT.

A few counts support this clone. This chain joins TRBV27 and TRBJ1-1, with D unclear. The V gene lost 5 bases and the J gene lost 4 bases, with 11 bases spanning the gap. The CDR3 sequence is 13 residues long. CDR1 and CDR2 (germline): MNHEY, SMNVEV (reference sequence). CDR3 region: CASSPPGFTEAFF. In DNA, the CDR3 is TGTGCCAGCAGTCCTCCTGGGTTCACTGAAGCTTTCTTT.

In its sample, this clone was seen a few times. This chain connects TRBV6-5 to TRBJ2-2, with D possibly matching TRBD2 (5 bases). V was pared by 6 bases and J by 2 bases, with 10 bases between. CDR3 length: 14 amino acids. Germline loops: CDR1 MNHEY, CDR2 SVGAGI. The CDR3 here is CASRWTPNTGELFF. The CDR3 bases are TGTGCCAGCAGGTGGACTCCCAACACCGGGGAGCTGTTTTTT.

This chain connects TRBV6-6 to TRBJ2-3, with D possibly being TRBD1 or TRBD2 (5 bases each). Germline CDR1 and CDR2: MNHNY and SVGAGI (reference sequence). Trimming cost V 6 bases and J 9 bases, with 16 bases left between them. The CDR3 covers 13 residues. The CDR3 nucleotides read TGTGCCAGCAGACCTGGGGACCGGAGGACGCAGTATTTT. This translates into CASRPGDRRTQYF.